The 29 T cell receptor beta chains listed next were all sequenced from one sample in a study of cytomegalovirus exposure and HLA in healthy donors. The PCR was carried out with 60 Vbeta primers and 13 Jbeta primers. Sequencing used immunoSEQ multiplex PCR; TCRdb keeps in-frame clones, though not all of them. The sample lists around 130,000 clones; 65% to 80% were seen once. Specimen: PBMCs. The source of these receptors is a woman in her 30s in good health and CMV-seronegative.

This clone was seen just once. The chain employs TRBV28 and TRBJ2-7, with TRBD2 matching over 10 bases. The junction had 2 bases not matched to a gene; V was cut back by 2 bases and J by 4 bases. Germline lookup yields CDR1 MDHEN and CDR2 SYDVKM. The CDR3 contains 14 residues. The CDR3 nucleotides are TGTGCCAGCAGTTTACAAGCGGGAGGGTACGAGCAGTACTTC. Encoded protein: CASSLQAGGYEQYF. The variable domain in full, with the rest retrieved from reference TRBV28 and TRBJ2-7, is DVKVTQSSRYLVKRTGEKVFLECVQDMDHENMFWYRQDPGLGLRLIYFSYDVKMKEKGDIPEGYSVSREKKERFSLILESASTNQTSMYLCASSLQAGGYEQYFGPGTRLTVT.

The chain couples TRBV5-4 to TRBJ2-7; D possibly corresponds to TRBD1 (6 bases). The V end lost 7 bases, the J end lost 5 bases, and 16 bases lay between the germline ends. Germline V gene lookup returns CDR1 SGHNT and CDR2 YYREEE (reference sequence). This CDR3 is 13 amino acids long. The CDR3, as DNA: TGTGCCAGCTACGACGAGTGGGACAACGAGCAGTACGTC. Its translation: CASYDEWDNEQYV.

This clone was counted only a few times. V is TRBV6-6 and J is TRBJ1-2; a weak D match, TRBD1 (5 bases). Per the germline V gene, CDR1 is MNHNY and CDR2 is SVGAGI (reference sequence). There are 15 residues in the CDR3. Trimming took 6 bases from V and 6 from J, leaving 20 bases between them. CDR3 nucleotide sequence: TGTGCCAGCAGCCTATATTCCGACAGCAAGAATGGCTACACCTTC. This gives the protein CASSLYSDSKNGYTF.

The chain recombines TRBV7-2 with TRBJ2-1, with 7 bases lining up with TRBD2. V was clipped by 0 bases and J by 7 bases; unmatched bases: 6. CDR1 SGHTA and CDR2 FQGNSA come from the germline V gene. This CDR3 has 15 amino acids. For the CDR3, the DNA is TGTGCCAGCAGCTTAGCTAGCGGGTATTCGAATGAGCAGTTCTTC. The encoded protein is CASSLASGYSNEQFF.

The chain carries TRBV9 and TRBJ2-1, with TRBD2 as a possible D gene (6 bases). Germline CDR1 SGDLS, CDR2 YYNGEE. V was trimmed by 6 bases and J by 9 bases, leaving 19 bases between them. The CDR3 is 14 amino acids. The chain's CDR3 is CASTPLTAGGEQFF. Written as DNA, the CDR3 is TGTGCCAGCACCCCTTTGACCGCCGGGGGTGAGCAGTTCTTC. Looking up the rest from reference TRBV9 and TRBJ2-1 gives the full variable domain: DSGVTQTPKHLITATGQRVTLRCSPRSGDLSVYWYQQSLDQGLQFLIQYYNGEERAKGNILERFSAQQFPDLHSELNLSSLELGDSALYFCASTPLTAGGEQFFGPGTRLTVL.

V gene TRBV6-6 combines with J gene TRBJ2-1; 8 nucleotides line up with TRBD2. The V gene end was trimmed by 5 bases and the J gene end by 2 bases; junction bases not matched to a gene: 5. Germline V gene lookup returns CDR1 MNHNY and CDR2 SVGAGI (reference sequence). The CDR3 totals 15 residues. The DNA for the CDR3 is TGTGCCAGCAGTACTACTAGCGGAACCTACAATGAGCAGTTCTTC. Translation gives CASSTTSGTYNEQFF.

The chain employs TRBV10-3 and TRBJ1-5, with a possible D match to TRBD1 (6 bases). The CDR3 runs to 14 residues. Germline loops: CDR1 ENHRY, CDR2 SYGVKD. Trimming stripped 9 bases from V and 2 bases from J, with 14 bases between. DNA for the CDR3: TGTGCCATTTCGGCAGGGGTCGGCAATCAGCCCCAGCATTTT. Translating it yields CAISAGVGNQPQHF.

This clone was observed a handful of times. The rearrangement joins TRBV27 to TRBJ2-1; 9 positions match TRBD1. The V gene's germline CDR1 is MNHEY and CDR2 SMNVEV (reference sequence). V lost 2 bases, J lost 1 base, and 0 bases stayed unmatched. The CDR3 has 15 residues. The CDR3 region has the DNA TGTGCCAGCAGTTTAGGACAGGGGTCCTACAATGAGCAGTTCTTC. Protein sequence: CASSLGQGSYNEQFF.

The chain links TRBV5-1 to TRBJ1-1; 7 bases are shared with TRBD1. This CDR3 is built from 14 residues. From germline, CDR1 is SGHRS and CDR2 YFSETQ. The V and J ends lost 4 bases and 4 bases, in that order; junction bases with no gene match: 7. CDR3 in amino acids: CASSQGTEGTEAFF. CDR3 nucleotide sequence: TGCGCCAGCAGCCAGGGGACAGAAGGCACTGAAGCTTTCTTT.

In its sample, this clone was seen once. The V call is TRBV23-1, the J call TRBJ2-7; a weak D match, TRBD1 (5 bases). Being an ORF, TRBV23-1 has a function that is uncertain. The CDR3 loop spans 14 amino acids. The V and J ends lost 6 bases and 5 bases respectively, with 17 bases between them. CDR3 DNA: TGCGCCAGCAGCCCCGCCAGGGTATCGGACGAGCAGTACGTC. Translated: CASSPARVSDEQYV.

J is TRBJ2-5 and V is TRBV4-1; the match to TRBD2 covers 10 bases. The J call may be wrong; the DNA end is better matched by TRBJ2-7. Per the germline V gene, CDR1 is MGHRA and CDR2 is YSYEKL. The CDR3 loop spans 16 amino acids. The CDR3 bases are TGCGCCAGCAGCCGTTCAGCGGGAGGGAACTCCTACGAGCAGTACTTC. Its translation is CASSRSAGGNSYEQYF.

The chain employs TRBV7-3 and TRBJ2-1; 9 nucleotides line up with TRBD2. This CDR3 region has 14 residues. The V segment lost 5 bases and the J segment 6 bases; nucleotides outside the gene matches: 5. Germline V gene lookup returns CDR1 SGHTA and CDR2 FQGTGA. The CDR3 here is CASSPGTSSNEQFF. The CDR3 DNA is TGTGCCAGCAGCCCAGGGACTAGCTCCAATGAGCAGTTCTTC.

The V gene is TRBV7-3, the J gene TRBJ2-3; TRBD2 agrees at 10 bases. Trimming cost V 5 bases and J 3 bases; bases outside gene matches: 5. Germline V gives CDR1 SGHTA, CDR2 FQGTGA. The length of the CDR3 is 15 residues. In DNA, the CDR3 is TGTGCCAGCAGCCCCTATAGCGGGGGGACAGATACGCAGTATTTT. This translates into CASSPYSGGTDTQYF.

J is TRBJ1-2 and V is TRBV7-9; 10 nucleotides agree with TRBD1. Germline lookup yields CDR1 SEHNR and CDR2 FQNEAQ (reference sequence). The V and J ends lost 1 base and 7 bases, in that order; junction bases with no gene match: 9. The CDR3 is 16 amino acids. For the CDR3, the DNA is TGTGCCAGCAGCTTAGGGGGGGGGACAGGGGACGCTGGCTACACCTTC. Encoded protein: CASSLGGGTGDAGYTF.

This clone turned up a few times. Other DNA variants within this sample encode the same CDR3. The rearrangement uses TRBV9 and TRBJ2-3; 9 nucleotides align to TRBD2. The V and J ends lost 0 bases and 3 bases, in that order; junction bases with no gene match: 5. Per germline, CDR1 SGDLS and CDR2 YYNGEE. CDR3 length equals 16 residues. The CDR3 region has the DNA TGTGCCAGCAGCGTAGAGGCGGGAGGGCCTACAGATACGCAGTATTTT. It yields the protein CASSVEAGGPTDTQYF.

This clone was seen only a few times. This sequence joins TRBV6-6 and TRBJ2-7; 9 bases agree with TRBD2. Germline lookup yields CDR1 MNHNY and CDR2 SVGAGI (reference sequence). Trimming removed 5 bases from V and 1 base from J; junction bases left unmatched: 3. The CDR3 totals 14 residues. DNA of the CDR3: TGTGCCAGCAGTCAGCGGGAGGCATCCTACGAGCAGTACTTC. Translated: CASSQREASYEQYF.

The chain uses TRBV5-5 and TRBJ2-2, with D maybe TRBD2 (6 bases). Germline lookup yields CDR1 SGHKS and CDR2 YYEKEE (reference sequence). V was cut by 4 bases and J by 2 bases, with 15 bases left in between. The CDR3 is made up of 16 amino acids. CDR3 loop: CASSPWPGDNTGELFF. CDR3 coding DNA: TGTGCCAGCAGCCCCTGGCCGGGAGATAACACCGGGGAGCTGTTTTTT.

This clone was seen only once. The chain has TRBV7-2 and TRBJ1-1; no clear D. CDR1 is SGHTA and CDR2 is FQGNSA in the germline V gene. The CDR3 length is 14 residues. V was shortened by 4 bases and J by 4 bases, with 13 bases between the two germline ends. The CDR3 loop reads CASSSQPGSTEAFF. In nucleotides, the CDR3 is TGTGCCAGCAGCTCACAACCGGGAAGCACTGAAGCTTTCTTT.

The chain links TRBV5-1 to TRBJ2-1; TRBD1 agrees at 9 bases. Unmatched junction bases numbered 7, after V lost 0 bases and J lost 9 bases. There are 15 residues in the CDR3. In germline, CDR1 is SGHRS, CDR2 YFSETQ. CDR3 bases: TGCGCCAGCAGCTTGGTACAGGGGGCTAGGGGTGAGCAGTTCTTC. This translates into CASSLVQGARGEQFF.

V and J are TRBV4-1 and TRBJ1-2; D may be TRBD1 (6 bases). Germline CDR1 MGHRA, CDR2 YSYEKL. V was pared by 4 bases and J by 0 bases, with 12 bases between. The CDR3 extends over 15 amino acids. CDR3 sequence reads: CASSRGQSTNYGYTF. The CDR3 DNA reads as TGCGCCAGCAGCCGCGGACAGTCTACTAACTATGGCTACACCTTC.

The V call is TRBV6-1, the J call TRBJ1-2; TRBD1 is a possible D gene (6 bases). Germline V gene sequence: CDR1 MNHNS, CDR2 SASEGT. V dropped 8 bases and J dropped 0 bases, with 13 bases sitting between them. The CDR3 contains 14 residues. CDR3 residues: CASSLTGPNYGYTF. The CDR3 DNA reads as TGTGCCAGCTCACTGACAGGACCTAACTATGGCTACACCTTC.

The V and J genes are TRBV13 and TRBJ2-7; D perhaps matches TRBD2 (6 bases). The CDR3 totals 15 residues. Germline V gene sequence: CDR1 PRHDT, CDR2 FYEKMQ (reference sequence). V lost 5 bases to trimming and J lost 4 bases, with 18 bases between them. The CDR3 protein is CASSTRAGFAYEQYF. The CDR3 nucleotides read TGTGCCAGCAGCACCCGAGCGGGTTTTGCATACGAGCAGTACTTC.

The chain carries TRBV6-1 and TRBJ1-4; 10 nucleotides align to TRBD1. In germline, CDR1 is MNHNS, CDR2 SASEGT. The trim removed 5 bases at V and 8 bases at J, leaving 8 bases unmatched. This CDR3 spans 15 amino acids. CDR3 protein: CASSSPDRGHEKLFF. CDR3 coding DNA: TGTGCCAGCAGTTCCCCCGACAGGGGGCACGAAAAACTGTTTTTT.

This clone has just one count. V usage is TRBV19 and J usage is TRBJ1-2; TRBD1 is a possible D gene (5 bases). CDR3 length: 12 residues. The V end was cut by 10 bases, the J end by 1 base, with 10 bases between. Germline values: CDR1 LNHDA, CDR2 SQIVND (reference sequence). The CDR3 DNA is TGTGCCACCGGGCAGGGTAACTATGGCTACACCTTC. Translation: CATGQGNYGYTF.

The chain is built from TRBV5-6 and TRBJ1-2; 9 nucleotides align to TRBD1. Trimming removed 4 bases from V and 6 bases from J; junction bases left unmatched: 1. The CDR3 runs to 12 residues. Germline V CDR1 and CDR2: SGHDT, YYEEEE. The CDR3 nucleotides read TGTGCCAGCAGCCGGGACAGGGATGGCTACACCTTC. Its translation is CASSRDRDGYTF.

The chain combines TRBV6-5 with TRBJ1-2; D is perhaps TRBD1 (5 bases). The CDR3 is made up of 15 amino acids. The V gene lost 6 bases and the J gene lost 7 bases, with 21 bases spanning the gap. CDR1 is MNHEY and CDR2 is SVGAGI in the germline V gene. The CDR3 loop is CASRRIGEGVAGYTF. The DNA for the CDR3 is TGTGCCAGCAGGAGGATAGGGGAAGGGGTGGCTGGCTACACCTTC.

This clone occurred a few times. The chain joins TRBV11-3 to TRBJ2-2; weak D call: TRBD1 (6 bases). This CDR3 is built from 19 residues. Per germline, CDR1 SGHNT and CDR2 YENEEA. V lost 0 bases and J lost 7, with 24 bases in between. CDR3 loop: CASSLDLPLGTGKVGELFF. In nucleotides, the CDR3 is TGTGCCAGCAGCTTAGACCTCCCTCTGGGAACAGGGAAGGTCGGGGAGCTGTTTTTT.

DNA for the CDR3: TGTGCCTGGACCGGGACTTCGAACACTGAAGCTTTCTTT. It yields the protein CAWTGTSNTEAFF. The chain employs TRBV30 and TRBJ1-1, with D tentatively TRBD1 (5 bases). Germline V CDR1 and CDR2: GTSNPN, SVGIG (reference sequence). CDR3 size: 13 residues. The germline V and J ends were trimmed by 4 bases and 1 base, with 10 bases remaining between them.

The chain couples TRBV28 to TRBJ1-2; D gene uncertain. The CDR3 sequence is 11 residues long. CDR1 is MDHEN, CDR2 SYDVKM, per germline. CDR3 sequence reads: CESLFGYGYTF. CDR3 nucleotides: TGTGAGTCACTTTTTGGCTATGGCTACACCTTC.